This T cell receptor (beta chain) was sequenced in a study of Graves' ophthalmopathy and Graves' hyperthyroidism. Across the whole study: Hyperthyroidism qualified as stable when ophthalmopathy did not develop within 18 months of follow-up. Whole-study results and caveats: Among thyroid clonotypes expanded above 0.001 frequency, most also appeared in blood.

The V gene end was trimmed by 6 bases and the J gene end by 7 bases; junction bases not matched to a gene: 9. The CDR3 totals 13 residues. CDR1 is SQVTM and CDR2 is ANQGSEA in the germline V gene. In the case of this clonotype: What it binds is not known.

Using RNA transcripts, the TCR beta CDR3 regions were amplified. First-round RT-PCR employed HTBI primers, with a second-round multiplex PCR after it. TCRdb passed the multiplex PCR reads through MiXCR, listing each CDR3 protein once. Of roughly 600,000 distinct CDR3 sequences listed, about two fifths are singletons. The rearrangement uses TRBV29-1 and TRBJ1-2; 9 bases are a match to TRBD1. The specimen sequenced was peripheral blood or thyroid tissue (not recorded which). This TCR was recovered from an adult man with Graves' hyperthyroidism. For the CDR3, the DNA is TGCAGCGTCGACACGACAGGGGGACGTGGCTACACCTTC. Its translation is CSVDTTGGRGYTF. Full variable domain (rest looked up from reference TRBV29-1 and TRBJ1-2): SAVISQKPSRDICQRGTSLTIQCQVDSQVTMMFWYRQQPGQSLTLIATANQGSEATYESGFVIDKFPISRPNLTFSTLTVSNMSPEDSSIYLCSVDTTGGRGYTFGSGTRLTVV.